This T cell receptor (beta chain) was recovered during a study of T-cell reconstitution after alpha-beta-depleted transplantation in children. This clonotype was seen more than once but under ten times. Its matching antigen is unknown. General study results and limits: By about two months after transplant, alpha-beta T cells reportedly arose from several hundred graft clones that had expanded.

V trimming: 2 bases; J trimming: 5 bases; junction bases outside the gene matches: 11. The germline gives CDR1 SQVTM, CDR2 ANQGSEA. The CDR3 totals 15 residues. Construction of the TCRbeta library involved unique molecular identifiers. TCRdb reprocessed the PCR reads with MiXCR, giving one entry per CDR3 protein. The sample includes 130,000 to 150,000 distinct CDR3 sequences, 8.8% of them seen just once. This TCR was recovered from a female patient aged 2-9 years who had a stem cell transplant for congenital amegakaryocytic thrombocytopenia, so the T cells may come from the graft donor. The rearrangement joins TRBV29-1 to TRBJ2-5; 7 bases map to TRBD1. The sample here was PBMCs, mostly from graft donor cells, taken 180 days after TCRalphabeta/CD19-depleted stem cell transplant. CDR3 sequence: CSVEPRDSDRETQYF. CDR3 nucleotides: TGCAGCGTTGAACCCCGGGACAGTGACAGGGAGACCCAGTACTTC.